This T cell receptor (beta chain) was recorded in a study of blood T cell repertoires in COVID-19. Study information: The study drew acute and convalescent COVID-19 samples from the United States, Italy and Spain.

Trimming removed 1 base from V and 6 bases from J, with 12 bases in between. The V gene's germline CDR1 is KGHSH and CDR2 LQKENI. CDR3 length equals 15 residues. Assay: immunoSEQ multiplex PCR; the TCRdb copy retains only in-frame clones and omits some. Of tens of thousands of clones in the sample, around 86% were seen once. The sample consisted of peripheral blood. The chain has TRBV18 and TRBJ2-2; tentatively, D is TRBD2 (6 bases). The source of this sequence is a human donor in a cohort sampled during active COVID-19. The CDR3: CASSPRTGVAGELFF. The CDR3 DNA reads as TGTGCCAGCTCACCACGGACGGGGGTTGCCGGGGAGCTGTTTTTT.